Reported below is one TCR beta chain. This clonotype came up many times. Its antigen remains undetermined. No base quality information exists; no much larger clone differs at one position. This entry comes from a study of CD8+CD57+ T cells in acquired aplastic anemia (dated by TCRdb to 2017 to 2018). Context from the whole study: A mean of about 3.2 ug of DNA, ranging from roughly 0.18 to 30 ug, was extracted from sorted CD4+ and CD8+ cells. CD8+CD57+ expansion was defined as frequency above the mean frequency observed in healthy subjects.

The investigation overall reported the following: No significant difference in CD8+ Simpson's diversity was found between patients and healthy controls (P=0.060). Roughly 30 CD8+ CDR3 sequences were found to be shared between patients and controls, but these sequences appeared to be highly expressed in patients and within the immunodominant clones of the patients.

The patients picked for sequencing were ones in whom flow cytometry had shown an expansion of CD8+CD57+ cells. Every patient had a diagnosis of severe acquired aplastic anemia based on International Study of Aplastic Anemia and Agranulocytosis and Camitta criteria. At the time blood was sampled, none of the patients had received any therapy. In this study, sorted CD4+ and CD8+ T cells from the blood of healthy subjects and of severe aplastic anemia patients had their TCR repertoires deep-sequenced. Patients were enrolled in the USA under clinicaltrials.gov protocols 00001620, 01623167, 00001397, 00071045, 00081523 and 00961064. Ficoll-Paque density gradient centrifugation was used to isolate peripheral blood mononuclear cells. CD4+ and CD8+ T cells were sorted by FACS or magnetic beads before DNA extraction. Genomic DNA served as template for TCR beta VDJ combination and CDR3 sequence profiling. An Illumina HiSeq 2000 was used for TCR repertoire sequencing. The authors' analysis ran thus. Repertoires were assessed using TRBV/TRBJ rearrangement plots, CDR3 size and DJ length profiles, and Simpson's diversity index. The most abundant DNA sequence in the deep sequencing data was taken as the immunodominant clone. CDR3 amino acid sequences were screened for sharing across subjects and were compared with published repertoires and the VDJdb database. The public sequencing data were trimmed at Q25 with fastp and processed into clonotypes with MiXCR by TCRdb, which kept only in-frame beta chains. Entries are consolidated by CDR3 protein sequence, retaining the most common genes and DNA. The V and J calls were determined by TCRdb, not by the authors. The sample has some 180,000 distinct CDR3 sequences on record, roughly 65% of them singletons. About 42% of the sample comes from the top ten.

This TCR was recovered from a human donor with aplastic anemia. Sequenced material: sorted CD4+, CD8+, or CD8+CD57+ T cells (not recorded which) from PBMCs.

The CDR3 protein is CASSFSVHSYEQYF. The nucleotide sequence reads as follows: TGTGCCAGCAGTTTTTCGGTGCACTCCTACGAGCAGTACTTC. The chain couples TRBV2 to TRBJ2-7; the D segment cannot be called with confidence. Including cysteine and phenylalanine, the CDR3 has 14 amino acids. Just the 42-base CDR3 DNA is kept, in frame starting at base 1. V lost 5 bases and J lost 0 bases; the stretch between them is 11 bases long. CDR1 and CDR2 were assigned from the germline V gene as SNHLY and FYNNEI.